The text below deals with one T cell receptor (beta chain). The antigen remains undetermined. The sample contains more than one DNA sequence encoding this CDR3. This entry comes from a study of shared clonotypes between healthy human individuals. General study findings and limits: Naive subsets tended to show greater estimated richness than memory subsets. All-four-donor shared clonotypes had higher generation probabilities than non-shared clonotypes did.

With V trimmed by 3 bases and J by 8 bases, 4 bases remained unmatched. This CDR3 contains 13 residues. Germline loops: CDR1 KGHSH, CDR2 LQKENI. Here immunoSEQ multiplex PCR was the method, and the copy in TCRdb shows in-frame clones only, minus some. Found here are roughly 700,000 clones, around two thirds of them singletons; the top ten hold about 1.8%. Sequencing was carried out using memory CD4+ T cells sorted from blood. As to subset: CD45RA-negative fraction. This sequence joins TRBV18 and TRBJ2-1, with TRBD2 identical over 7 bases. The source is a woman aged 30 to 39 in good health. The CDR3 sequence is CASSPGLDDEQFF. DNA for the CDR3: TGTGCCAGCTCACCCGGACTAGATGATGAGCAGTTCTTC.